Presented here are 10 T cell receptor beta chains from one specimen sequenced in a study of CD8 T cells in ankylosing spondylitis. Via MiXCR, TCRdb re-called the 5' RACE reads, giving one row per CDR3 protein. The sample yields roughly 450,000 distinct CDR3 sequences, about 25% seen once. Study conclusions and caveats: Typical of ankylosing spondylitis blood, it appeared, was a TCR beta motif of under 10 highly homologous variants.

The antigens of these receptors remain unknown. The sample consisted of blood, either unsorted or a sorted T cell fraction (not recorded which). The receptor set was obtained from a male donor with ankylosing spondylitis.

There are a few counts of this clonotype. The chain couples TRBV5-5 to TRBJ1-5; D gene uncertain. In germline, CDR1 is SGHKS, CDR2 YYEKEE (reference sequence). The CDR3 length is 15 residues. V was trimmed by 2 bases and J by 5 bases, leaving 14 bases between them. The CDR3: CASSFYGSRDQPQHF. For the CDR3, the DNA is TGTGCCAGCAGCTTCTACGGGTCTCGGGATCAGCCCCAGCATTTT.

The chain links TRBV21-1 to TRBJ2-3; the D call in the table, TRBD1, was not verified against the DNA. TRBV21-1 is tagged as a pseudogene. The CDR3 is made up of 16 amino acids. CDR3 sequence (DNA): TGTGCCAGCAGCAAAGGTTCGCGGGGGTTCACAGATACGCAGTATTTT. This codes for CASSKGSRGFTDTQYF.

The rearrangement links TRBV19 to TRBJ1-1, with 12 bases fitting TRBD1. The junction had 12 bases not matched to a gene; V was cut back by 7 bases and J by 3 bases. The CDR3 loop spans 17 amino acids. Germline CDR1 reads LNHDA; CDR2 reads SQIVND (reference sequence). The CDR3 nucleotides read TGTGCCAGTAACCCAAGGGGGACAGGGGGCGCAGACACTGAAGCTTTCTTT. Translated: CASNPRGTGGADTEAFF.

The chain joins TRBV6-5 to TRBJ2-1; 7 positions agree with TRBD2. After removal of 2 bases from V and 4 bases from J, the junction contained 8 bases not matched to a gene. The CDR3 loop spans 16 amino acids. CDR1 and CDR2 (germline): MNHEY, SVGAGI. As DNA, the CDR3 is TGTGCCAGCAGTTACGGAAGCGGGACCATATACAATGAGCAGTTCTTC. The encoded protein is CASSYGSGTIYNEQFF.

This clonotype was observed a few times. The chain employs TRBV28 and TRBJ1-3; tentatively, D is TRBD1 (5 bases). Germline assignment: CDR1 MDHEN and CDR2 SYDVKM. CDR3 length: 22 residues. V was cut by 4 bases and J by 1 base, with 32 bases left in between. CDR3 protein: CASSSFVPEPGSVLSSGNTIYF. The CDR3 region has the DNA TGTGCCAGCAGTTCTTTCGTCCCAGAACCAGGGAGCGTCCTGAGTTCTGGAAACACCATATATTTT.

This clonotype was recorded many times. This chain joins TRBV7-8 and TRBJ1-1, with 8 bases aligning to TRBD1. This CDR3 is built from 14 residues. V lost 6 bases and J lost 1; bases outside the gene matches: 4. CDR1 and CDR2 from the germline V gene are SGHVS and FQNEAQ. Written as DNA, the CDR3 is TGTGCCAGCAGGTTTCAGGGGGCGAACACTGAAGCTTTCTTT. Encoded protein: CASRFQGANTEAFF.

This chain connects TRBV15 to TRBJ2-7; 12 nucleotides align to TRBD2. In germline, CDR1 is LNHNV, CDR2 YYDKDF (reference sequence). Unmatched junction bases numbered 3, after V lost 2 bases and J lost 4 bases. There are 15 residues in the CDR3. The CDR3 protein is CATSRMTSGSYEQYF. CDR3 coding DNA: TGTGCCACCAGCAGAATGACTAGCGGGAGTTACGAGCAGTACTTC.

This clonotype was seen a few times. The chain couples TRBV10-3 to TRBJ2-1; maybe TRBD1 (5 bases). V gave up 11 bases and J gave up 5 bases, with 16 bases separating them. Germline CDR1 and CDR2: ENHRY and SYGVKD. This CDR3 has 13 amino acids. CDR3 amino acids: CALRTSDNNEQFF. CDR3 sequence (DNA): TGTGCCCTCCGGACATCGGATAACAATGAGCAGTTCTTC.

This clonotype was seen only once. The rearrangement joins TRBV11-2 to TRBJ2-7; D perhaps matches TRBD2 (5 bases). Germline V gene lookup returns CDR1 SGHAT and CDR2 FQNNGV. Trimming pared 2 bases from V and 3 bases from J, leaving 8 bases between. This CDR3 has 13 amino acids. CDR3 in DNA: TGTGCCAGCAGCTTAAGAGCGGTCTACGAGCAGTACTTC. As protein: CASSLRAVYEQYF.

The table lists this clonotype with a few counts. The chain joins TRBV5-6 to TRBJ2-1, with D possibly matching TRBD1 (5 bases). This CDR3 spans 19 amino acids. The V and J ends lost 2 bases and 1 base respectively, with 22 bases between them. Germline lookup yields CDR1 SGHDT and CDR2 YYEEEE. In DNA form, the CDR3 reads TGTGCCAGCAGCTTCCCTGTGGGGCCTACGAGCGAATCCTACAATGAGCAGTTCTTC. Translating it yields CASSFPVGPTSESYNEQFF.